Listed below are T cell receptor beta chains from one sample, sequenced in a study of T cell repertoires in cytomegalovirus infection. One entry per CDR3 protein, called by TCRdb with MiXCR from the reads. The sample comprises hundreds of thousands of distinct CDR3 sequences, less than 40% of which are singletons, and more than 12% rests with the top ten. The antigens for these receptors are not known. The source material was cultured CD8+ T cells from PBMCs, sampled from culture after CMV antigen stimulation. These receptors were obtained from a human donor in good health (CMV status not recorded). Some clones in this sample may be carry-over from other donors' samples. The CDR3 runs from the conserved cysteine through the conserved F or W. Fields, in order: D gene, J gene, V gene, clone size, CDR3 protein, CDR3 DNA. A D gene is named only where the DNA matches it firmly. The size of a clone is reported for some rows only, either as once, few or many, or as a class for expanded clones.

D: TRBD1
J: TRBJ2-7
V: TRBV7-8
size: NA
CDR3: CASSLERTGSYEQYF
DNA: TGTGCCAGCAGCTTAGAGAGGACAGGTTCCTACGAGCAGTACTTC

D: NA
J: TRBJ2-2
V: TRBV7-6
size: many
CDR3: CASSLVPRPALNTGELFF
DNA: TGTGCCAGCAGCTTAGTGCCGAGACCCGCACTTAACACCGGGGAGCTGTTTTTT

D: NA
J: TRBJ1-5
V: TRBV12-3/TRBV12-4
size: NA
CDR3: CSSSLAGYSNQPQHF
DNA: TGTTCCAGCAGTTTAGCAGGGTATAGCAATCAGCCCCAGCATTTT

D: NA
J: TRBJ1-5
V: TRBV7-9
size: many
CDR3: CASRQANQPQHF
DNA: TGTGCCAGCAGACAGGCTAATCAGCCCCAGCATTTT

D: TRBD1
J: TRBJ1-5
V: TRBV12-3/TRBV12-4
size: NA
CDR3: CASSLVGRGGNQPQHF
DNA: TGTGCCAGCAGTTTAGTTGGCAGGGGGGGTAATCAGCCCCAGCATTTT

D: NA
J: TRBJ2-3
V: TRBV27
size: NA
CDR3: CASDNGGGARDSQYF
DNA: TGTGCCAGCGACAACGGAGGGGGGGCTCGGGATTCGCAGTATTTT

D: TRBD1
J: TRBJ1-4
V: TRBV5-5
size: few
CDR3: CASSAKDRVEKLFF
DNA: TGTGCCAGCAGCGCAAAGGACAGGGTGGAAAAACTGTTTTTT

D: TRBD1
J: TRBJ2-4
V: TRBV7-2
size: many
CDR3: CASSETGESAKNIQYF
DNA: TGTGCCAGCAGCGAAACAGGGGAGTCGGCCAAAAACATTCAGTACTTC

D: NA
J: TRBJ2-7
V: TRBV6-1
size: few
CDR3: CASSYGTGRAGEQYF
DNA: TGTGCCAGCAGTTACGGAACAGGGCGGGCCGGCGAGCAGTACTTC

D: TRBD1
J: TRBJ1-5
V: TRBV12-3/TRBV12-4
size: NA
CDR3: CASSLTGAYSNQPQHF
DNA: TGTGCCAGCAGTTTAACAGGGGCATATAGCAATCAGCCCCAGCATTTT

D: TRBD1
J: TRBJ1-6
V: TRBV4-1
size: many
CDR3: CASSPGTGNSPLHF
DNA: TGTGCCAGCAGCCCCGGGACAGGGAATTCACCCCTCCACTTT

D: NA
J: TRBJ2-3
V: TRBV7-6
size: few
CDR3: CASIKGTTTSTDTQYF
DNA: TGTGCTAGCATCAAAGGAACAACCACTAGCACAGATACGCAGTATTTT

D: NA
J: TRBJ1-4
V: TRBV6-5
size: few
CDR3: CASSYSVGLSPEKLFF
DNA: TGTGCCAGCAGTTACTCAGTGGGTCTCTCCCCGGAAAAACTGTTTTTT

D: NA
J: TRBJ1-1
V: TRBV4-2
size: NA
CDR3: CASSQDNEAGRGEAFF
DNA: TGTGCCAGCAGCCAAGATAATGAGGCCGGTCGGGGGGAAGCTTTCTTT

D: NA
J: TRBJ2-7
V: TRBV9
size: few
CDR3: CASSVGVSSYEQYF
DNA: TGTGCCAGCAGCGTAGGGGTGAGCTCCTACGAGCAGTACTTC